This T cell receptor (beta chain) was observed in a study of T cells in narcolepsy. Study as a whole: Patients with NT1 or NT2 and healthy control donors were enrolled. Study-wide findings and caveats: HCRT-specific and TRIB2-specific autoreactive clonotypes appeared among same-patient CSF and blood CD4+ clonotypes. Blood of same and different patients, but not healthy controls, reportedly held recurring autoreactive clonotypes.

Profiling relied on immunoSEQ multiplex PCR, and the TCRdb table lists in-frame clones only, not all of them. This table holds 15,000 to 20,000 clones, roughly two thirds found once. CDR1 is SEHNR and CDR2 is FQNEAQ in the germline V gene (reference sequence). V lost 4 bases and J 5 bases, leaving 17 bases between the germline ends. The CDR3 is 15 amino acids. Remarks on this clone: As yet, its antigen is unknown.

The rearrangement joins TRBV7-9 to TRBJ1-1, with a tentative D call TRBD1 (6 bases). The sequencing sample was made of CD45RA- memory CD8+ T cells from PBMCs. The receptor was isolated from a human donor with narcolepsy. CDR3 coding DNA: TGTGCCAGCAGCTCCGTGGGTGCAGGGGTAACTGAAGCTTTCTTT. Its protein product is CASSSVGAGVTEAFF.